This entry lists 18 T cell receptor beta chains sequenced from one sample in a study of T cell changes during pregnancy in multiple sclerosis. Profiled with immunoSEQ multiplex PCR; TCRdb holds only in-frame clones, not every one. The table includes roughly 35,000 clones, just over 85% detected once. Sequences were derived from CD4+ T cells from peripheral blood mononuclear cells, sampled before pregnancy. All receptors derive from a female donor with multiple sclerosis, enrolled in a pregnancy study.

The genes are TRBV6-6 and TRBJ1-2; 7 bases agree with TRBD1. Germline CDR1 reads MNHNY; CDR2 reads SVGAGI (reference sequence). CDR3 length equals 15 residues. V gave up 2 bases and J gave up 4 bases; unmatched junction bases: 7. The chain's CDR3 is CASSYRTGNPYGYTF. Here the CDR3 DNA reads TGTGCCAGCAGTTACCGGACAGGAAACCCCTATGGCTACACCTTC.

The V gene is TRBV7-9, the J gene TRBJ1-2; 8 bases are a match to TRBD1. This CDR3 spans 15 amino acids. Trimming at V came to 5 bases and at J to 3 bases, leaving 8 bases not matched to a gene. Germline CDR1 and CDR2: SEHNR and FQNEAQ (reference sequence). CDR3 loop: CASSARRGHDYGYTF. The CDR3 bases are TGTGCCAGCAGCGCCCGCAGGGGGCATGACTATGGCTACACCTTC. Using reference TRBV7-9 and TRBJ1-2 for the parts outside the CDR3, the full variable domain is DTGVSQNPRHKITKRGQNVTFRCDPISEHNRLYWYRQTLGQGPEFLTYFQNEAQLEKSRLLSDRFSAERPKGSFSTLEIQRTEQGDSAMYLCASSARRGHDYGYTFGSGTRLTVV.

The chain recombines TRBV6-6 with TRBJ2-7, with 15 bases fitting TRBD2. Per germline, CDR1 MNHNY and CDR2 SVGAGI (reference sequence). CDR3 length: 15 residues. V shed 2 bases, J shed 7 bases, and the junction held 3 bases outside the gene matches. The CDR3 sequence: CASSYPGLAGGEQYF. CDR3 nucleotide sequence: TGTGCCAGCAGTTACCCGGGACTAGCGGGAGGAGAGCAGTACTTC.

The chain recombines TRBV19 with TRBJ1-1; a weak D match, TRBD1 (6 bases). Per germline, CDR1 LNHDA and CDR2 SQIVND (reference sequence). This CDR3 is 17 amino acids long. Trimming cost V 7 bases and J 3 bases, with 24 bases left between them. The CDR3 sequence: CASTNTQGSIVYTEAFF. The CDR3 DNA reads as TGTGCCAGTACCAACACACAGGGATCCATAGTGTACACTGAAGCTTTCTTT.

This clone is a singleton in its sample. The gene calls are TRBV6-1 and TRBJ2-1, with a tentative D call TRBD2 (6 bases). CDR3 length equals 15 residues. Germline CDR1 MNHNS, CDR2 SASEGT. Trimming shortened V by 3 bases and J by 2 bases, and 11 bases separated the two germline ends. Here the CDR3 reads CASSELGGTYNEQFF. CDR3 nucleotide sequence: TGTGCCAGCAGTGAGCTCGGCGGGACCTACAATGAGCAGTTCTTC.

This sequence joins TRBV4-1 and TRBJ1-5; D might be TRBD1 (6 bases). The CDR3 is 15 amino acids. Trimming pared 0 bases from V and 6 bases from J, leaving 12 bases between. CDR1 is MGHRA and CDR2 is YSYEKL in the germline V gene. The CDR3 reads CASSQDVGAGQPQHF. The CDR3 coding sequence is TGCGCCAGCAGCCAAGATGTGGGGGCCGGTCAGCCCCAGCATTTT.

The V call is TRBV10-3, the J call TRBJ2-3; the match to TRBD2 covers 9 bases. The CDR3 consists of 17 residues. Trimming took 10 bases from V and 6 from J; bases not matched to a gene: 20. Germline loops: CDR1 ENHRY, CDR2 SYGVKD. CDR3 residues: CATMIEGGLAGVDTQYF. For the CDR3, the DNA is TGTGCCACCATGATAGAAGGGGGGTTAGCGGGAGTGGATACGCAGTATTTT.

With respect to this clone: Within the sample, other DNA sequences also encode this same CDR3. The chain has TRBV7-2 and TRBJ2-1; maybe TRBD1 (6 bases). The CDR3 runs to 15 residues. V was trimmed by 1 base and J by 2 bases, leaving 9 bases between them. Per the germline V gene, CDR1 is SGHTA and CDR2 is FQGNSA. This CDR3 reads CASSLVAGAYNEQFF. CDR3 nucleotides: TGTGCCAGCAGCTTAGTTGCAGGGGCCTACAATGAGCAGTTCTTC.

The genes are TRBV6-5 and TRBJ1-5, with unresolved D. The CDR3 length is 13 residues. The V and J ends lost 5 bases and 4 bases respectively, with 9 bases between them. Germline assignment: CDR1 MNHEY and CDR2 SVGAGI. The CDR3 reads CASSPTGNQPQHF. CDR3 DNA sequence: TGTGCCAGCAGTCCCACGGGGAATCAGCCCCAGCATTTT.

The rearrangement uses TRBV11-2 and TRBJ2-1, with 7 bases identical to TRBD2. CDR3 length: 18 residues. Per the germline V gene, CDR1 is SGHAT and CDR2 is FQNNGV. V shed 1 base, J shed 5 bases, and the junction held 14 bases outside the gene matches. The CDR3 sequence is CASSLGGNWAGVDNEQFF. The CDR3, as DNA: TGTGCCAGCAGCTTAGGCGGGAATTGGGCGGGAGTAGACAATGAGCAGTTCTTC.

The gene calls are TRBV7-3 and TRBJ2-3, with TRBD1 identical over 8 bases. Germline values: CDR1 SGHTA, CDR2 FQGTGA. The CDR3 consists of 13 residues. The V gene end was trimmed by 6 bases and the J gene end by 5 bases; junction bases not matched to a gene: 4. The chain's CDR3 is CASSAGGEDTQYF. The CDR3 DNA sequence: TGTGCCAGCAGTGCAGGGGGCGAAGATACGCAGTATTTT. Drawing the rest from reference TRBV7-3 and TRBJ2-3, the complete variable domain is GAGVSQTPSNKVTEKGKYVELRCDPISGHTALYWYRQSLGQGPEFLIYFQGTGAADDSGLPNDRFFAVRPEGSVSTLKIQRTERGDSAVYLCASSAGGEDTQYFGPGTRLTVL.

This sequence joins TRBV18 and TRBJ1-5; 9 nucleotides line up with TRBD1. CDR1 is KGHSH and CDR2 is LQKENI in the germline V gene. The CDR3 covers 14 residues. J was trimmed by 4 bases and V by 6 bases; bases with no gene match: 4. The CDR3 region has the DNA TGTGCCAGCTCCCGGGACAGGGATAATCAGCCCCAGCATTTT. Amino acids: CASSRDRDNQPQHF.

J is TRBJ1-1 and V is TRBV18, with D maybe TRBD1 (6 bases). V shed 3 bases and J shed 3 bases, with 20 bases lying between them. CDR1 and CDR2 (germline): KGHSH, LQKENI. This CDR3 contains 17 residues. The CDR3 DNA reads as TGTGCCAGCTCACCGGGAGGGACAAACTTTGATGACACTGAAGCTTTCTTT. Residues: CASSPGGTNFDDTEAFF.

CDR3 protein: CASSLRQVTYNEQFF. The CDR3 DNA sequence: TGTGCCAGCAGTTTAAGGCAGGTAACCTACAATGAGCAGTTCTTC. The chain uses TRBV27 and TRBJ2-1; D gene unclear. Germline V gene lookup returns CDR1 MNHEY and CDR2 SMNVEV (reference sequence). V shed 2 bases and J shed 2 bases, with 10 bases lying between them. This CDR3 is 15 amino acids long.

This clone was detected only once. V and J are TRBV7-2 and TRBJ2-5; D might be TRBD1 (6 bases). V lost 3 bases and J lost 2, with 13 bases in between. Germline CDR1 reads SGHTA; CDR2 reads FQGNSA. The CDR3 covers 15 residues. The CDR3 DNA reads as TGTGCCAGCAGCTTTGTCGGACAGCCGCAAGAGACCCAGTACTTC. This sequence encodes CASSFVGQPQETQYF.

The chain couples TRBV19 to TRBJ2-6; TRBD1 matches 7 bases. Germline lookup yields CDR1 LNHDA and CDR2 SQIVND (reference sequence). There are 16 residues in the CDR3. V dropped 9 bases and J dropped 0; count of bases not matched to a gene: 8. The CDR3: CASNRDSYSGANVLTF. Written as DNA, the CDR3 is TGTGCCAGCAACCGGGACAGCTACTCTGGGGCCAACGTCCTGACTTTC.

The chain couples TRBV29-1 to TRBJ2-3, with 10 positions matching TRBD2. The trim removed 5 bases at V and 3 bases at J, leaving 5 bases unmatched. The CDR3 loop spans 14 amino acids. Germline-derived CDR1 and CDR2 are SQVTM and ANQGSEA. CDR3 DNA: TGCAGCGTTACCCCTAGCGGGAGAACAGATACGCAGTATTTT. It translates to CSVTPSGRTDTQYF.

The J gene is TRBJ2-7, the V gene TRBV28, with 9 nucleotides matching TRBD2. The CDR3 is 16 residues long. Germline V gene sequence: CDR1 MDHEN, CDR2 SYDVKM. J gave up 4 bases and V 5 bases, and 12 bases lay outside the gene matches. The CDR3 spells CASSPPVASGKYEQYF. The DNA for the CDR3 is TGTGCCAGCAGTCCCCCCGTAGCTAGCGGGAAATACGAGCAGTACTTC.